This T cell receptor (beta chain) is from a study of CD8 T cells in Susac syndrome. An input of roughly 0.5 to 1 ug of RNA was subjected to reverse transcription using random hexamers. TCRdb re-analysed the immunoSEQ multiplex PCR reads in MiXCR, keeping a single row per CDR3 protein. The sample lists some 100,000 distinct CDR3 sequences, 80% to 95% seen once, with 0.13% to 0.15% in the top ten. Findings of the study overall: As the study acknowledged, the number of individuals who were part of its TCR sequencing and HLA analysis was relatively small.

The CDR3 length is 19 residues. The germline V gene encodes CDR1 SGHRS and CDR2 YFSETQ. With respect to this clonotype: Its antigen is not identified. One junction end does not reproduce the germline sequence, and a read error may be involved.

The chain is built from TRBV5-1 and TRBJ2-7, with 14 bases matching TRBD2. This clonotype originated in a human donor in good health. Sequencing was carried out using CD4+ T cells from PBMCs. CDR3 protein: CTSSFSVSGLAGEFHEQYF. The CDR3 DNA reads as TGCACCAGCAGCTTCTCTGTATCGGGACTAGCGGGAGAGTTCCACGAGCAGTACTTC.